This T cell receptor (beta chain) was identified during a study of T-cell memory formation after mild COVID-19 (dated by TCRdb to about 2021). About the full investigation: TCR sequence clusters from the two donors were found to be largely donor specific. T-cell clones expanding and contracting after mild COVID-19 in two donors were tracked by longitudinal TCRalpha and TCRbeta repertoire sequencing. Two young, previously healthy adult volunteers made up the cohort, one male and one female.

Relative to germline, V is 2 bases shorter and J is 10 bases shorter, with 12 bases between their ends. CDR1 and CDR2, per the germline V gene, are MNHEY and SVGEGT. The cysteine opens and the phenylalanine closes a CDR3 of 14 amino acids. Kept here is only the CDR3 DNA, which spans 42 bases and is read in frame from base 1. Ficoll-Paque density gradient centrifugation was the method used to isolate PBMCs. Sequencer: Illumina NovaSeq 6000. TCRalpha and TCRbeta cDNA libraries were constructed by 5'RACE with constant-segment primers, with sample barcodes and unique molecular identifiers being introduced. Trizol reagent was used to extract RNA from every sample. The libraries were amplified in two PCR steps, and the second step added a second sample barcode and Illumina TruSeq adapters. Libraries were sequenced on an Illumina NovaSeq with 2 x 150 bp paired-end reads. The authors' pipeline ran thus. Demultiplexing of reads and collapsing into UMI-guided consensus sequences were performed with migec v1.2.7. Using mixcr v2.1.11, UMI consensuses were aligned to TRA and TRB V and J templates and then assembled into clonotypes. A clonotype was counted as expanded or contracted only when both edgeR and NoisET called the clonotype significant, with the noise models trained on biological replicates. For edgeR calls, the cutoffs were a false discovery rate-adjusted p below 0.01 and a log2 fold-change threshold of 1. As an exploratory analysis of dynamics, PCA with hierarchical clustering was applied to max-normalized trajectories of the 1000 most abundant clonotypes. Separately sequenced CD4+ and CD8+ repertoires were used to assign a CD4 or CD8 phenotype to each responding clone. TCRdb trimmed public reads at Q25 via fastp, called clones via MiXCR and kept in-frame beta chains. Rows are combined by CDR3 protein, so each entry shows the most common genes and DNA. TCRdb's processing, not the study's, gives the V and J calls here. This sample comprises 500,000 to 650,000 distinct CDR3 sequences, less than 25% of them detected only once. Around 7.7% of the sample rests with the top ten.

This clonotype was counted once. Its antigen is still unknown. Base qualities are not provided; no much larger clone lies one nucleotide away. The paper as a whole reports these results and caveats: Contracting CD4+ clones were located mainly in the CM and EM memory subsets, whereas CD8+ clones were found to be enriched in EMRA. The study covered only two mild cases, and larger cohorts including severe cases with pre-infection samples were considered necessary. Some responding clones were found in pre-infection memory, which suggests that pre-existing cross-reactive memory T cells took part in the SARS-CoV-2 response. From day 15 to 85, contracting clones showed balanced CD4/CD8 phenotypes, whereas a second wave of clones that expanded from day 15 to 37 leaned towards CD4+. The second-wave clones that peaked on day 37 were not confirmed to be SARS-CoV-2 specific.

The rearrangement joined TRBV6-2 or TRBV6-3 to TRBJ1-6; tentative D gene TRBD1, with 5 bases matching. The sequenced sample was PBMCs or a T cell subset sorted from them (not recorded which). The clonotype originates from an adult woman who had mild COVID-19 (a few samples of this study predate the infection). The sample titles of this study are shuffled in the database, so cell type and time point are left out; the donor was told from shared clones. The nucleotide sequence is TGTGCCAGCAGTTACACCAGGGACGGATCACCCCTCCACTTT. Translated, it reads CASSYTRDGSPLHF.